The 28 T cell receptor beta chains below all came from one sample that was sequenced in a study of blood T cell repertoires in COVID-19. Profiling relied on immunoSEQ multiplex PCR, and the TCRdb table lists in-frame clones only, not all of them. Found here are about 270,000 clones, approximately 91% of them singletons; the top ten hold 2.3%. The sequenced sample consisted of PBMCs or T cells enriched from blood (not recorded which). Receptors originate from a woman in her forties with acute COVID-19.

This clone has a single count. V is TRBV19 and J is TRBJ1-3; D may be TRBD1 (6 bases). CDR3 length: 15 residues. CDR1 and CDR2 from the germline V gene are LNHDA and SQIVND (reference sequence). The V end was cut by 4 bases, the J end by 0 bases, with 10 bases between. The CDR3 DNA reads as TGTGCCAGTAGTACAGGGGTTACCTCTGGAAACACCATATATTTT. It codes for CASSTGVTSGNTIYF.

This clone has a handful of counts. The chain is built from TRBV28 and TRBJ1-2, with 9 nucleotides matching TRBD1. The CDR3 length is 16 residues. The J segment lost 4 bases and the V segment lost 1 base, leaving 7 bases of the junction unmatched. Germline assignment: CDR1 MDHEN and CDR2 SYDVKM. CDR3 loop: CASSLYGTGSIYGYTF. The CDR3 nucleotides read TGTGCCAGCAGTTTATACGGGACAGGGTCGATCTATGGCTACACCTTC.

The gene calls are TRBV6-4 and TRBJ2-1; D perhaps matches TRBD2 (5 bases). The CDR3 contains 12 residues. Trimming shortened V by 7 bases and J by 12 bases, and 16 bases separated the two germline ends. Germline assignment: CDR1 MRHNA and CDR2 SNTAGT. The CDR3 reads CASIKEEIMQFF. Written as DNA, the CDR3 is TGTGCCAGCATAAAGGAGGAAATTATGCAGTTCTTC.

V and J are TRBV7-4 and TRBJ2-3, with TRBD2 matching over 8 bases. Germline V gene sequence: CDR1 SGHVT, CDR2 SQSDAQ. The trim removed 5 bases at V and 4 bases at J, leaving 23 bases unmatched. The length of the CDR3 is 20 residues. The CDR3, as DNA: TGTGCCAGCAGCGAGAGGACTAGCATCCACACCTCCCTGGGGGCAGATACGCAGTATTTT. Encoded protein: CASSERTSIHTSLGADTQYF.

The count of this clone is one. The chain uses TRBV24-1 and TRBJ1-4, with no clear D. The germline CDR1 and CDR2 sequences are KGHDR and SFDVKD. The V gene lost 5 bases and the J gene lost 4 bases, with 13 bases spanning the gap. The length of the CDR3 is 15 residues. CDR3 protein: CATSGPEGRNEKLFF. The CDR3 DNA follows: TGTGCCACCAGTGGCCCGGAGGGCCGTAATGAAAAACTGTTTTTT.

The chain employs TRBV7-2 and TRBJ2-7, with D possibly being TRBD1 (6 bases). This CDR3 is 14 amino acids long. Deletions cut 1 base from V and 5 bases from J, with 12 bases between. CDR1 and CDR2 (germline): SGHTA, FQGNSA. The CDR3 DNA sequence: TGTGCCAGCAGCTTAGTTGCCAGGGGAGACGAGCAGTACTTC. This gives the protein CASSLVARGDEQYF.

This chain's CDR3 is CASSTTAGSPLHF. The DNA of the CDR3 is TGTGCCAGCAGCACTACAGCGGGTTCACCCCTCCACTTT. The chain joins TRBV7-9 to TRBJ1-6; D is unclear. The CDR3 is 13 residues long. CDR1 and CDR2 (germline): SEHNR, FQNEAQ (reference sequence). Trimming took 5 bases from V and 9 from J, leaving 11 bases between them.

This clone was observed a few times. The rearrangement uses TRBV24-1 and TRBJ1-5; D call uncertain. The V end lost 4 bases, the J end lost 6 bases, and 12 bases lay between the germline ends. Germline loops: CDR1 KGHDR, CDR2 SFDVKD. The length of the CDR3 is 14 residues. Written as DNA, the CDR3 is TGTGCCACCAGTGAAGCCGGGATGAGTCAGCCCCAGCATTTT. Translated, it gives CATSEAGMSQPQHF.

This chain uses TRBV19 with TRBJ2-7, with a weak D call TRBD1 (7 bases). Germline CDR1 and CDR2: LNHDA and SQIVND (reference sequence). The CDR3 has 12 amino acids. Trimming shortened V by 10 bases and J by 4 bases, and 14 bases separated the two germline ends. CDR3 region: CATGGGGYEQYF. The CDR3 DNA reads as TGTGCCACAGGAGGGGGCGGATACGAGCAGTACTTC.

The genes are TRBV11-3 and TRBJ2-5; possible D gene TRBD2, 5 bases. This CDR3 is 14 amino acids long. Trimming stripped 3 bases from V and 5 bases from J, with 13 bases between. The V gene's germline CDR1 is SGHNT and CDR2 YENEEA. CDR3 protein: CASSFLGSGETQYF. The CDR3 DNA reads TGTGCCAGCAGCTTTTTGGGCTCGGGGGAGACCCAGTACTTC. Combining the CDR3 with reference TRBV11-3 and TRBJ2-5 gives the whole variable domain EAGVVQSPRYKIIEKKQPVAFWCNPISGHNTLYWYLQNLGQGPELLIRYENEEAVDDSQLPKDRFSAERLKGVDSTLKIQPAELGDSAVYLCASSFLGSGETQYFGPGTRLLVL.

V gene TRBV7-8 combines with J gene TRBJ1-3, with 7 bases aligning to TRBD1. V shed 6 bases and J 2 bases; nucleotides not matched to a gene: 7. Germline assignment: CDR1 SGHVS and CDR2 FQNEAQ. This CDR3 comprises 15 residues. The CDR3, as DNA: TGTGCCAGCAGTCATACAGGGGACCCTGGAAACACCATATATTTT. Translation gives CASSHTGDPGNTIYF.

This rearrangement joins TRBV5-6 to TRBJ1-6, with no clear D. This CDR3 comprises 15 residues. Trimming cost V 2 bases and J 4 bases, with 10 bases left between them. CDR1 and CDR2 from the germline V gene are SGHDT and YYEEEE. The CDR3 protein is CASSLGQRYNSPLHF. The CDR3 DNA is TGTGCCAGCAGCTTAGGCCAGCGATATAATTCACCCCTCCACTTT. Together with reference TRBV5-6 and TRBJ1-6, the CDR3 gives the full variable domain: DAGVTQSPTHLIKTRGQQVTLRCSPKSGHDTVSWYQQALGQGPQFIFQYYEEEERQRGNFPDRFSGHQFPNYSSELNVNALLLGDSALYLCASSLGQRYNSPLHFGNGTRLTVT.

The chain recombines TRBV5-1 with TRBJ2-7; 12 nucleotides line up with TRBD1. Germline CDR1 reads SGHRS; CDR2 reads YFSETQ. CDR3 length: 14 amino acids. J was trimmed by 6 bases and V by 3 bases; bases with no gene match: 4. The CDR3 DNA sequence: TGCGCCAGCAGCTACCGGGACAGGGGGCTCGAGCAGTACTTC. As protein: CASSYRDRGLEQYF. Full variable domain (outside the CDR3, taken from reference TRBV5-1 and TRBJ2-7): KAGVTQTPRYLIKTRGQQVTLSCSPISGHRSVSWYQQTPGQGLQFLFEYFSETQRNKGNFPGRFSGRQFSNSRSEMNVSTLELGDSALYLCASSYRDRGLEQYFGPGTRLTVT.

The chain combines TRBV7-9 with TRBJ1-6, with D possibly being TRBD1 (6 bases). Trimming removed 5 bases at V and 8 bases at J, with 10 bases between. Germline-derived CDR1 and CDR2 are SEHNR and FQNEAQ (reference sequence). This CDR3 region has 13 residues. Written as DNA, the CDR3 is TGTGCCAGCAGCCGGGGGGCTGATTCACCCCTCCACTTT. Translated: CASSRGADSPLHF.

The chain uses TRBV2 and TRBJ1-5; D is perhaps TRBD1 (6 bases). From germline, CDR1 is SNHLY and CDR2 FYNNEI. The CDR3 spans 14 residues. With 4 bases removed from V and 6 bases from J, the gap between germline ends came to 13 bases. The CDR3 reads CASSATGGGQPQHF. In DNA, the CDR3 is TGTGCCAGCAGTGCTACGGGGGGCGGTCAGCCCCAGCATTTT.

The chain has TRBV19 and TRBJ1-5, with 7 bases that match TRBD1. From germline, CDR1 is LNHDA and CDR2 SQIVND (reference sequence). J lost 7 bases, V lost 4 bases, and 4 bases had no gene match. The CDR3 length is 13 residues. The CDR3 bases are TGTGCCAGTAGTACGGACAGGTTGCAGCCCCAGCATTTT. Protein: CASSTDRLQPQHF.

In its sample, this clone was seen once. The chain is built from TRBV13 and TRBJ2-1; 12 positions match TRBD2. Germline loops: CDR1 PRHDT, CDR2 FYEKMQ (reference sequence). Trimming cost V 5 bases and J 5 bases; bases outside gene matches: 7. The CDR3 runs 16 residues. The CDR3 sequence is CASSNILAGGHNEQFF. Written as DNA, the CDR3 is TGTGCCAGCAGCAACATACTAGCGGGGGGCCACAATGAGCAGTTCTTC.

V and J are TRBV21-1 and TRBJ2-7; the table's D call of TRBD1 was not tested on the DNA. TRBV21-1 has pseudogene status. The CDR3 has 18 amino acids. The CDR3 DNA reads as TGTGCCAGCAGCAAATCATCTTCCGCAGGGACAGGGGGCCGCGAGCAGTACTTC. Translation: CASSKSSSAGTGGREQYF.

The V call is TRBV19, the J call TRBJ1-1; TRBD1 matches at 7 bases. The CDR3 is made up of 17 amino acids. Losses at the gene ends were 4 bases for V and 3 bases for J; bases not matched to a gene: 14. CDR1 and CDR2 (germline): LNHDA, SQIVND (reference sequence). The CDR3 bases are TGTGCCAGTAGTACCCGACAGGGACTTTCACGAGACACTGAAGCTTTCTTT. It specifies CASSTRQGLSRDTEAFF.

This clone was recorded once. The V call is TRBV12-3 or TRBV12-4, the J call TRBJ1-6, with D unclear. V shed 5 bases and J shed 1 base, with 3 bases lying between them. This CDR3 is 13 amino acids long. For the CDR3, the DNA is TGTGCCAGCAGTCTTTCCTATAATTCACCCCTCCACTTT. Translation: CASSLSYNSPLHF.

This chain connects TRBV12-5 to TRBJ1-5, with TRBD1 matching 9 bases. The CDR3 extends over 16 amino acids. With 1 base clipped from V and 4 bases from J, the junction kept 5 bases outside the gene matches. Germline loops: CDR1 LGHNT, CDR2 FRNRAP. The CDR3 reads CASGLGTQGANQPQHF. CDR3 nucleotides: TGTGCTAGTGGTTTGGGCACACAGGGGGCTAATCAGCCCCAGCATTTT.

This clone was observed once. The rearrangement links TRBV12-3 or TRBV12-4 to TRBJ2-7; D gene uncertain. The V end lost 1 base, the J end lost 4 bases, and 8 bases lay between the germline ends. The CDR3 covers 13 residues. The CDR3 reads CASSLGPYYEQYF. The CDR3 bases are TGTGCCAGCAGTTTAGGTCCCTATTACGAGCAGTACTTC.

V is TRBV18 and J is TRBJ1-1, with a weak D call TRBD1 (5 bases). Looked up from germline, CDR1 is KGHSH and CDR2 is LQKENI. CDR3 length: 13 amino acids. The V and J ends lost 4 bases and 1 base respectively, with 7 bases between them. CDR3 amino acids: CASSRGQNTEAFF. CDR3 DNA sequence: TGTGCCAGCTCACGGGGCCAGAACACTGAAGCTTTCTTT. The full variable domain, with the rest looked up from reference TRBV18 and TRBJ1-1, is NAGVMQNPRHLVRRRGQEARLRCSPMKGHSHVYWYRQLPEEGLKFMVYLQKENIIDESGMPKERFSAEFPKEGPSILRIQQVVRGDSAAYFCASSRGQNTEAFFGQGTRLTVV.

The chain combines TRBV7-6 with TRBJ2-2, with 7 bases matching TRBD1. J lost 5 bases, V lost 0 bases, and 3 bases had no gene match. The CDR3 runs 15 residues. Germline-derived CDR1 and CDR2 are SGHVS and FNYEAQ. Here the CDR3 reads CASSLAQGSTGELFF. In DNA form, the CDR3 reads TGTGCCAGCAGCTTAGCACAGGGGTCTACCGGGGAGCTGTTTTTT.

The CDR3 region is CASSDRVAGFETQYF. The DNA of the CDR3 is TGTGCCAGCAGCGACCGGGTAGCGGGGTTCGAGACCCAGTACTTC. The V and J genes are TRBV7-8 and TRBJ2-5; 8 nucleotides match TRBD2. The CDR3 has 15 residues. Germline V lookup: CDR1 SGHVS, CDR2 FQNEAQ. V shed 5 bases and J 5 bases; nucleotides not matched to a gene: 10.

V and J are TRBV6-5 and TRBJ2-2; possible D gene TRBD2, 5 bases. Germline lookup yields CDR1 MNHEY and CDR2 SVGAGI. This CDR3 contains 14 residues. Trimming removed 4 bases from V and 7 bases from J, with 13 bases in between. The CDR3 protein is CASSSGSQGGELFF. The CDR3 DNA reads TGTGCCAGCAGTTCGGGATCCCAAGGCGGGGAGCTGTTTTTT.

The chain joins TRBV30 to TRBJ1-5; D unresolved. This CDR3 region has 13 residues. Germline V gives CDR1 GTSNPN, CDR2 SVGIG (reference sequence). With 0 bases removed from V and 2 bases from J, the gap between germline ends came to 5 bases. The CDR3 loop reads CAWSVTGNQPQHF. CDR3 nucleotides: TGTGCCTGGAGTGTAACGGGCAATCAGCCCCAGCATTTT.

The chain couples TRBV5-4 to TRBJ2-5; 11 positions agree with TRBD2. V lost 5 bases to trimming and J lost 3 bases; unmatched junction nucleotides: 6. From germline, CDR1 is SGHNT and CDR2 YYREEE (reference sequence). This CDR3 has 15 amino acids. CDR3: CASRTSGKVEETQYF. The CDR3 bases are TGTGCCAGCAGGACTAGCGGGAAGGTCGAAGAGACCCAGTACTTC.